A single sample gave rise to the 25 T cell receptor beta chains below, sequenced in a study of shared clonotypes between healthy human individuals. The method was immunoSEQ multiplex PCR; TCRdb's version includes in-frame clones alone and lacks a portion of them. This sample yields approximately 1,000,000 clones, of which about 72% are seen a single time; over 0.8% belongs to the top ten. The specimen was memory CD4+ T cells from PBMCs. Sample subset: CD45RA-negative fraction. The receptor source for this set is a man aged 18 to 29 in good health. Some clones in this sample may be carry-over from other donors' samples.

V and J are TRBV5-1 and TRBJ1-2; 7 bases agree with TRBD1. CDR3 size: 14 residues. Germline values: CDR1 SGHRS, CDR2 YFSETQ. After removal of 4 bases from V and 6 bases from J, the junction contained 9 bases not matched to a gene. The CDR3 protein is CASSLQGGQDGYTF. CDR3 in DNA: TGCGCCAGCAGCCTCCAGGGGGGCCAGGATGGCTACACCTTC.

The rearrangement links TRBV6-1 to TRBJ1-4, with D perhaps TRBD1 (5 bases). The V gene's germline CDR1 is MNHNS and CDR2 SASEGT. V lost 5 bases and J 10 bases, leaving 11 bases between the germline ends. This CDR3 has 12 residues. This CDR3 is CASSPPGGKLFF. CDR3 in DNA: TGTGCCAGCAGTCCCCCTGGGGGAAAACTGTTTTTT.

The J gene is TRBJ1-5, the V gene TRBV9; 7 nucleotides align to TRBD1. V was clipped by 4 bases and J by 7 bases; unmatched bases: 8. The CDR3 consists of 14 residues. Germline loops: CDR1 SGDLS, CDR2 YYNGEE. Written as DNA, the CDR3 is TGTGCCAGCAGCTCGCGACAGGGCGGACAGCCCCAGCATTTT. This sequence encodes CASSSRQGGQPQHF.

V is TRBV4-2 and J is TRBJ2-7, with D possibly being TRBD1 (6 bases). CDR1 LGHNA and CDR2 YNFKEQ come from the germline V gene. Trimming stripped 5 bases from V and 3 bases from J, with 14 bases between. CDR3 size: 14 residues. The CDR3, as DNA: TGTGCCAGCAGCTCAGGGGCGACGATCTACGAGCAGTACTTC. Translated: CASSSGATIYEQYF.

This clone was seen more than once but under ten times. The rearrangement links TRBV11-2 to TRBJ1-1; TRBD1 might be the D (5 bases). V dropped 6 bases and J dropped 6 bases, with 14 bases sitting between them. The CDR3 has 13 amino acids. Germline lookup yields CDR1 SGHAT and CDR2 FQNNGV. The CDR3 loop is CASSQDGGAEAFF. CDR3 nucleotides: TGTGCCAGCAGTCAAGATGGGGGGGCTGAAGCTTTCTTT. The entire variable domain, with the rest obtained from reference TRBV11-2 and TRBJ1-1, is as follows: EAGVAQSPRYKIIEKRQSVAFWCNPISGHATLYWYQQILGQGPKLLIQFQNNGVVDDSQLPKDRFSAERLKGVDSTLKIQPAKLEDSAVYLCASSQDGGAEAFFGQGTRLTVV.

The V and J genes are TRBV9 and TRBJ2-3, with D possibly being TRBD1 (6 bases). Trimming took off 4 bases at V and 3 bases at J, with 12 bases between the two ends. Germline V lookup: CDR1 SGDLS, CDR2 YYNGEE. CDR3 length: 14 amino acids. The CDR3 DNA follows: TGTGCCAGCAGCCTTTTAGGGGGAACAGATACGCAGTATTTT. Its protein product is CASSLLGGTDTQYF.

On this clone: This may be a read error: a much more frequent sequence differs by one nucleotide. The rearrangement links TRBV7-2 to TRBJ2-1; 11 bases fit TRBD1. Germline V gene lookup returns CDR1 SGHTA and CDR2 FQGNSA. The CDR3 extends over 15 amino acids. V lost 5 bases and J lost 4; bases outside the gene matches: 4. DNA for the CDR3: TGTGCCAGCAGCCCCGGGACAGGGGGTTACAATGAGCAGTTCTTC. Amino acids: CASSPGTGGYNEQFF. Drawing the rest from reference TRBV7-2 and TRBJ2-1, the complete variable domain is GAGVSQSPSNKVTEKGKDVELRCDPISGHTALYWYRQSLGQGLEFLIYFQGNSAPDKSGLPSDRFSAERTGGSVSTLTIQRTQQEDSAVYLCASSPGTGGYNEQFFGPGTRLTVL.

This chain uses TRBV2 with TRBJ2-3; 7 bases match TRBD2. CDR1 is SNHLY and CDR2 is FYNNEI in the germline V gene. With 8 bases clipped from V and 3 bases from J, the junction kept 2 bases outside the gene matches. This CDR3 has 12 amino acids. For the CDR3, the DNA is TGTGCCAGCGGAGCGGGGACAGATACGCAGTATTTT. Amino acids: CASGAGTDTQYF.

The chain is built from TRBV11-2 and TRBJ2-7; the D call may be TRBD1 or TRBD2 (6 bases each). This CDR3 region has 18 residues. The V end was cut by 8 bases, the J end by 3 bases, with 29 bases between. Germline loops: CDR1 SGHAT, CDR2 FQNNGV. CDR3 protein: CASGTQRGATTPGYEQYF. As DNA, the CDR3 is TGTGCCAGCGGGACCCAAAGGGGGGCCACTACTCCCGGCTACGAGCAGTACTTC.

Remarks on this clone: One base away lies a much larger clone, so this may be a sequencing read error. The identical CDR3 is also encoded by other nucleotide sequences in the sample. V usage is TRBV4-1 and J usage is TRBJ2-6, with 7 bases aligning to TRBD1. The germline gives CDR1 MGHRA, CDR2 YSYEKL. This CDR3 is built from 22 residues. Trimming took 3 bases from V and 0 from J; bases not matched to a gene: 20. DNA of the CDR3: TGCGCCAGCAGCCAGGGTACAGGGCAGGGGGTGGTCGTAATCTCTGGGGCCAACGTCCTGACTTTC. Translating gives CASSQGTGQGVVVISGANVLTF.

The chain couples TRBV6-1 to TRBJ2-6; D may be TRBD1 (6 bases). V shed 0 bases and J shed 4 bases, with 19 bases lying between them. CDR3 length: 19 residues. Germline CDR1 MNHNS, CDR2 SASEGT. The CDR3 protein is CASSEALLFRGAGANVLTF. The CDR3 nucleotides read TGTGCCAGCAGTGAAGCGCTGTTATTCAGGGGAGCGGGGGCCAACGTCCTGACTTTC.

This chain connects TRBV27 to TRBJ2-7; D is perhaps TRBD1 or TRBD2 (5 bases each). CDR3 length: 14 amino acids. Germline V CDR1 and CDR2: MNHEY, SMNVEV (reference sequence). Trimming pared 6 bases from V and 1 base from J, leaving 13 bases between. In DNA, the CDR3 is TGTGCCAGCAGGAAGTGGGACCAGTCCTACGAGCAGTACTTC. Amino acids: CASRKWDQSYEQYF.

J is TRBJ2-1 and V is TRBV7-2; weak D call: TRBD2 (7 bases). Germline assignment: CDR1 SGHTA and CDR2 FQGNSA. Trimming removed 5 bases from V and 12 bases from J, with 20 bases in between. CDR3 length equals 14 residues. CDR3 sequence: CASSPGGAQEWQFF. Written as DNA, the CDR3 is TGTGCCAGCAGCCCGGGGGGCGCCCAGGAGTGGCAGTTCTTC.

The chain combines TRBV18 with TRBJ2-2, with D possibly TRBD2 on 6 matching bases. The V and J ends lost 0 bases and 5 bases respectively, with 13 bases between them. In germline, CDR1 is KGHSH, CDR2 LQKENI. This CDR3 comprises 16 residues. The CDR3 reads CASSPPTKRVTGELFF. In DNA form, the CDR3 reads TGTGCCAGCTCACCACCGACCAAGCGGGTAACCGGGGAGCTGTTTTTT.

This chain joins TRBV2 and TRBJ2-1; TRBD1 matches at 7 bases. This CDR3 comprises 14 residues. Trimming at V came to 6 bases and at J to 1 base, leaving 3 bases not matched to a gene. The germline gives CDR1 SNHLY, CDR2 FYNNEI. The CDR3 region is CASRGDSSYNEQFF. CDR3 nucleotides: TGTGCCAGCAGGGGGGACAGTTCCTACAATGAGCAGTTCTTC.

The chain uses TRBV27 and TRBJ1-5; the D is unclear. Trimming removed 5 bases from V and 0 bases from J, with 14 bases in between. The CDR3 loop spans 16 amino acids. Germline lookup yields CDR1 MNHEY and CDR2 SMNVEV (reference sequence). The CDR3: CASSPTRSNSNQPQHF. In DNA, the CDR3 is TGTGCCAGCAGTCCGACCCGCAGCAATAGCAATCAGCCCCAGCATTTT.

This clone was seen a handful of times. This chain joins TRBV5-1 and TRBJ1-1; tentatively, D is TRBD1 (5 bases). CDR1 is SGHRS and CDR2 is YFSETQ in the germline V gene. Trimming cost V 4 bases and J 3 bases, with 10 bases left between them. CDR3 length equals 13 residues. In DNA, the CDR3 is TGCGCCAGCAGCCGATCGACAGACACTGAAGCTTTCTTT. Amino acids: CASSRSTDTEAFF.

The rearrangement links TRBV9 to TRBJ2-7; D gene ambiguous. Germline-derived CDR1 and CDR2 are SGDLS and YYNGEE. The V end was cut by 0 bases, the J end by 4 bases, with 11 bases between. The CDR3 loop spans 14 amino acids. CDR3 residues: CASSVEIGPYEQYF. In DNA, the CDR3 is TGTGCCAGCAGCGTAGAAATAGGGCCGTACGAGCAGTACTTC.

V is TRBV5-1 and J is TRBJ1-1; weak D call: TRBD1 (6 bases). CDR1 SGHRS and CDR2 YFSETQ come from the germline V gene. V lost 8 bases and J lost 0, with 14 bases in between. CDR3 length equals 14 residues. The CDR3 region has the DNA TGCGCCAGTACCGAGGGGGGAGTGAACACTGAAGCTTTCTTT. It specifies CASTEGGVNTEAFF.

Of note for this clone: Distinct nucleotide sequences in the sample also encode this CDR3. The chain joins TRBV7-8 to TRBJ1-1; D unclear. V lost 2 bases to trimming and J lost 0 bases, with 4 bases between them. The CDR3 has 13 residues. The germline V gene encodes CDR1 SGHVS and CDR2 FQNEAQ. The CDR3 loop reads CASSLSMNTEAFF. The DNA of the CDR3 is TGTGCCAGCAGCTTAAGTATGAACACTGAAGCTTTCTTT.

A remark on this clone: The sample contains more than one DNA sequence encoding this CDR3. CDR3 sequence reads: CASSPGQVETQYF. The CDR3 bases are TGTGCCAGCTCCCCGGGTCAGGTAGAGACCCAGTACTTC. This rearrangement joins TRBV18 to TRBJ2-5, with no clear D. This CDR3 spans 13 amino acids. The germline V gene encodes CDR1 KGHSH and CDR2 LQKENI. Trimming shortened V by 6 bases and J by 4 bases, and 12 bases separated the two germline ends.

This chain connects TRBV28 to TRBJ2-1; 8 bases are a match to TRBD2. The trim removed 6 bases at V and 0 bases at J, leaving 7 bases unmatched. Germline CDR1 is MDHEN and CDR2 is SYDVKM. The CDR3 is made up of 16 amino acids. The CDR3 sequence is CASSDLRGGSYNEQFF. CDR3 DNA sequence: TGTGCCAGCAGCGACCTCCGGGGGGGCTCCTACAATGAGCAGTTCTTC.

This clone was detected only a few times. The rearrangement joins TRBV28 to TRBJ1-5; D not resolved. CDR3 length equals 14 residues. CDR1 is MDHEN, CDR2 SYDVKM, per germline. V was trimmed by 2 bases and J by 7 bases, leaving 12 bases between them. The CDR3 sequence is CASSLESGGQPQHF. The CDR3 DNA is TGTGCCAGCAGTTTAGAGAGTGGAGGGCAGCCCCAGCATTTT.

V is TRBV9 and J is TRBJ2-3; maybe TRBD2 (5 bases). V lost 1 base and J lost 2, with 8 bases in between. This CDR3 has 14 residues. Per germline, CDR1 SGDLS and CDR2 YYNGEE. The CDR3 DNA reads TGTGCCAGCAGCGTACGGGGAAACACAGATACGCAGTATTTT. Translation: CASSVRGNTDTQYF.

The chain uses TRBV11-2 and TRBJ1-1; D not resolved. Germline values: CDR1 SGHAT, CDR2 FQNNGV. This CDR3 has 15 residues. The ends were cut back, 5 bases at V and 1 base at J, with 14 bases in the middle. The CDR3 loop is CASSPGRLRNTEAFF. CDR3 DNA sequence: TGTGCCAGCAGCCCGGGTAGGTTGAGGAACACTGAAGCTTTCTTT.